The TCR beta chain described here comes from a study of T cell responses to AZD1222 COVID-19 vaccine. General observations from the study: Vaccine-associated CD4 TCRs spanned spike, dominant at 160-218 and 743-854.

Germline loops: CDR1 MNHEY, CDR2 SVGAGI. The CDR3 has 13 amino acids. The J segment lost 4 bases and the V segment lost 8 bases, leaving 5 bases of the junction unmatched. The protocol was immunoSEQ multiplex PCR, while the TCRdb copy is restricted to in-frame clones and leaves out a portion. Here the sample spans about 130,000 clones, around nine tenths being singletons. Worth noting for this clone: Its antigen is not known.

The TCR was taken from an adult in good health. V and J are TRBV6-5 and TRBJ2-1; 7 nucleotides align to TRBD2. The sample was peripheral blood, taken on day 0 of AZD1222 vaccination. CDR3 DNA sequence: TGTGCCAGCGGGTCTAGCGGTTACAATGAGCAGTTCTTC. Translated, it gives CASGSSGYNEQFF.